These T cell receptor beta chains were read from a single sample in a study of Ad26.COV2.S vaccination and SARS-CoV-2 variants. Only in-frame clones appear in the TCRdb table, and some are missing; sequencing was by immunoSEQ multiplex PCR. Here the sample spans approximately 410,000 clones, roughly 90% being singletons. Material: peripheral blood, obtained in a trial of Ad26.COV2.S vaccine versus placebo. The receptor source for this set is a person aged 18-60 years who received the Ad26.COV2.S COVID-19 vaccine or a placebo. Both conserved end residues are part of each CDR3. A D gene is named only where the DNA matches it firmly. Clone sizes are given selectively: once, few, many, or a class where the clone is expanded.

CDR3 DNA: TGTGCCAGCAGCTTACGGGGGTCCTCTGGAAACACCATATATTTT
CDR3 protein: CASSLRGSSGNTIYF
clone size: .
J gene: TRBJ1-3
V gene: TRBV7-9
D gene: .

CDR3 DNA: TGTGCCTGGAGTGTAGGTACTAGCGGGGGTCAAGAGACCCAGTACTTC
CDR3 protein: CAWSVGTSGGQETQYF
clone size: .
J gene: TRBJ2-5
V gene: TRBV30
D gene: TRBD2

CDR3 DNA: TGCGCCAGCAGCCAAGTTTTGGGCGAGACCGGGGAGCTGTTTTTT
CDR3 protein: CASSQVLGETGELFF
clone size: .
J gene: TRBJ2-2
V gene: TRBV4-3
D gene: .

CDR3 DNA: TGTGCCAGCAGTGCAGGGGGCAGTACCGGGGAGCTGTTTTTT
CDR3 protein: CASSAGGSTGELFF
clone size: few
J gene: TRBJ2-2
V gene: TRBV6-4
D gene: TRBD1

CDR3 DNA: TGTGCCAGCAGTTATTGGGGGCGGGAGCAGTACTTC
CDR3 protein: CASSYWGREQYF
clone size: .
J gene: TRBJ2-7
V gene: TRBV6-2/TRBV6-3
D gene: .

CDR3 DNA: TGTGCCAGCAGCCACGATCTAGCGGGGGGTCATTACAATGAGCAGTTCTTC
CDR3 protein: CASSHDLAGGHYNEQFF
clone size: .
J gene: TRBJ2-1
V gene: TRBV4-2
D gene: TRBD2

CDR3 DNA: TGTGCCAGCAGCCGCCGGGGGGGAAGGAACACCGGGGAGCTGTTTTTT
CDR3 protein: CASSRRGGRNTGELFF
clone size: .
J gene: TRBJ2-2
V gene: TRBV7-3
D gene: TRBD2

CDR3 DNA: TGCGCCAGCAGCTCTAGCGGGGGGGCCACAGATACGCAGTATTTT
CDR3 protein: CASSSSGGATDTQYF
clone size: once
J gene: TRBJ2-3
V gene: TRBV5-1
D gene: TRBD2

CDR3 DNA: TGTGCCAGCAGTATCTCCAACAGGGCAATCAACACCGGGGAGCTGTTTTTT
CDR3 protein: CASSISNRAINTGELFF
clone size: few
J gene: TRBJ2-2
V gene: TRBV6-2/TRBV6-3
D gene: .

CDR3 DNA: TGTGCCAGCAGTGACTCGATGCGGCCGTCCGGGAGGGGCGGCTACACCTTC
CDR3 protein: CASSDSMRPSGRGGYTF
clone size: .
J gene: TRBJ1-2
V gene: TRBV6-4
D gene: .

CDR3 DNA: TGTGCCAGCAGTCCACCCACGGGGTCGTTGAGAAATTCACCCCTCCACTTT
CDR3 protein: CASSPPTGSLRNSPLHF
clone size: .
J gene: TRBJ1-6
V gene: TRBV7-9
D gene: .

CDR3 DNA: TGTGCCAGCCGATCAGGGGGCAGAGTCTACGAGCAGTACTTC
CDR3 protein: CASRSGGRVYEQYF
clone size: .
J gene: TRBJ2-7
V gene: TRBV27
D gene: TRBD1

CDR3 DNA: TGTGCCAGCGCCTGGAGTACAGTAGGTGAAAAACTGTTTTTT
CDR3 protein: CASAWSTVGEKLFF
clone size: .
J gene: TRBJ1-4
V gene: TRBV27
D gene: .

CDR3 DNA: TGTGCCAGCAGTTACTCGACCGGGGGCCGAAGAGGGACCCAGTACTTC
CDR3 protein: CASSYSTGGRRGTQYF
clone size: .
J gene: TRBJ2-5
V gene: TRBV6-5
D gene: .

CDR3 DNA: TGTGCCAGTAGTCCCCGCGGTCGAGGGGCCGGGGAGCTGTTTTTT
CDR3 protein: CASSPRGRGAGELFF
clone size: .
J gene: TRBJ2-2
V gene: TRBV19
D gene: .

CDR3 DNA: TGTGCCTGGAAGGGAGGTGGGGGCCCCGGGGAGACCCAGTACTTC
CDR3 protein: CAWKGGGGPGETQYF
clone size: .
J gene: TRBJ2-5
V gene: TRBV30
D gene: .

CDR3 DNA: TGCGCCAGCAGCAACTCACCGGGACAGTCTAATGAAAAACTGTTTTTT
CDR3 protein: CASSNSPGQSNEKLFF
clone size: .
J gene: TRBJ1-4
V gene: TRBV5-1
D gene: TRBD1

CDR3 DNA: TGTGCCAGCAGTTCCCGGGACCCGACCTACGAGCAGTACTTC
CDR3 protein: CASSSRDPTYEQYF
clone size: .
J gene: TRBJ2-7
V gene: TRBV5-8
D gene: .

CDR3 DNA: TGTGCAAGTCGCTTAGCGGGACAGGGGATGAACACTGAAGCTTTCTTT
CDR3 protein: CASRLAGQGMNTEAFF
clone size: .
J gene: TRBJ1-1
V gene: TRBV12-2
D gene: .

CDR3 DNA: TGCGCCAGCAGCTTGGCCGGGACAGGGGCAACTGAAGCTTTCTTT
CDR3 protein: CASSLAGTGATEAFF
clone size: .
J gene: TRBJ1-1
V gene: TRBV5-1
D gene: TRBD1

CDR3 DNA: TGTGCCAGCAGTCACTTGACGGGGAATCAGCCCCAGCATTTT
CDR3 protein: CASSHLTGNQPQHF
clone size: .
J gene: TRBJ1-5
V gene: TRBV2
D gene: .

CDR3 DNA: TGCAGTGCTAGTGTCGGACAGCCGATTTCCTACGAGCAGTACTTC
CDR3 protein: CSASVGQPISYEQYF
clone size: .
J gene: TRBJ2-7
V gene: TRBV20-1
D gene: .

CDR3 DNA: TGTGCCAGCAGTTACGAGGGCAGCCCTTATGGCTACACCTTC
CDR3 protein: CASSYEGSPYGYTF
clone size: few
J gene: TRBJ1-2
V gene: TRBV6-5
D gene: .

CDR3 DNA: TGTGCCAGCAGCGTAGAGCCGACCCGGGGGGATTCACCCCTCCACTTT
CDR3 protein: CASSVEPTRGDSPLHF
clone size: .
J gene: TRBJ1-6
V gene: TRBV9
D gene: .

CDR3 DNA: TGTGCCTGGAAGCAGCGGGGAGCAGATACGCAGTATTTT
CDR3 protein: CAWKQRGADTQYF
clone size: .
J gene: TRBJ2-3
V gene: TRBV30
D gene: TRBD2

CDR3 DNA: TGCGCCAGCAAGGATCTGATGGGCGATCAGCCCCAGCATTTT
CDR3 protein: CASKDLMGDQPQHF
clone size: .
J gene: TRBJ1-5
V gene: TRBV10-2
D gene: .

CDR3 DNA: TGTGCCAGCAGCCGCTTCTCCAGCGGGCGCTTAGGTTACGGGGAGCTGTTTTTT
CDR3 protein: CASSRFSSGRLGYGELFF
clone size: once
J gene: TRBJ2-2
V gene: TRBV7-8
D gene: .

CDR3 DNA: TGTGCCAGCAGTGAGGAGCTTATCCGTGAAAAACTGTTTTTT
CDR3 protein: CASSEELIREKLFF
clone size: .
J gene: TRBJ1-4
V gene: TRBV2
D gene: .

CDR3 DNA: TGTGCCAGCACCGACGACAGGGGCCTTAATCAGCCCCAGCATTTT
CDR3 protein: CASTDDRGLNQPQHF
clone size: .
J gene: TRBJ1-5
V gene: TRBV6-6
D gene: TRBD1

CDR3 DNA: TGCGCCAGCAGGGATGGTGGCTCCTACGAGCAGTACTTC
CDR3 protein: CASRDGGSYEQYF
clone size: .
J gene: TRBJ2-7
V gene: TRBV5-1
D gene: .

CDR3 DNA: TGCAGCGCTGGTATAAATGAAAAACTGTTTTTT
CDR3 protein: CSAGINEKLFF
clone size: .
J gene: TRBJ1-4
V gene: TRBV29-1
D gene: .

CDR3 DNA: TGTGCCAGCAGCAAAAGGGAGGCGGGGGGATCCAAGGAGACCCAGTACTTC
CDR3 protein: CASSKREAGGSKETQYF
clone size: .
J gene: TRBJ2-5
V gene: TRBV21-1
D gene: .

CDR3 DNA: TGTGCCAGCAGCTATATCGCAGGGGCCGAGCAGTACTTC
CDR3 protein: CASSYIAGAEQYF
clone size: .
J gene: TRBJ2-7
V gene: TRBV5-6
D gene: .

CDR3 DNA: TGTGCCAGTAGTATAGGGACCAGGGGGAACACTGAAGCTTTCTTT
CDR3 protein: CASSIGTRGNTEAFF
clone size: .
J gene: TRBJ1-1
V gene: TRBV19
D gene: .

CDR3 DNA: TGTGCCAGCAGCTTATGGGGCCCGCTGAACACCGGGGAGCTGTTTTTT
CDR3 protein: CASSLWGPLNTGELFF
clone size: .
J gene: TRBJ2-2
V gene: TRBV7-2
D gene: .

CDR3 DNA: TGTGCCAGCAGCCGACAGGGGACCACTGAAGCTTTCTTT
CDR3 protein: CASSRQGTTEAFF
clone size: .
J gene: TRBJ1-1
V gene: TRBV25-1
D gene: TRBD1

CDR3 DNA: TGTGCCAGCAACACACAGGGTCCCAACACTGAAGCTTTCTTT
CDR3 protein: CASNTQGPNTEAFF
clone size: .
J gene: TRBJ1-1
V gene: TRBV28
D gene: .

CDR3 DNA: TGTGCCAGCTCACCCCGGGAGGGGGCGAACACCGGGGAGCTGTTTTTT
CDR3 protein: CASSPREGANTGELFF
clone size: few
J gene: TRBJ2-2
V gene: TRBV18
D gene: TRBD2

CDR3 DNA: TGTGCCAGCAGTCAGCCGTCCACAGATACGCAGTATTTT
CDR3 protein: CASSQPSTDTQYF
clone size: once
J gene: TRBJ2-3
V gene: TRBV7-9
D gene: .

CDR3 DNA: TGTGCCAGTAGTTCCAGCCCCGGGACAGGGAAAGGAGGCTCACCCCTCCACTTT
CDR3 protein: CASSSSPGTGKGGSPLHF
clone size: .
J gene: TRBJ1-6
V gene: TRBV19
D gene: TRBD1

CDR3 DNA: TGTGCCAGCAGCTTAGGATACAGGGGAAGTACGGAGCTGTTTTTT
CDR3 protein: CASSLGYRGSTELFF
clone size: .
J gene: TRBJ2-2
V gene: TRBV11-3
D gene: TRBD1

CDR3 DNA: TGTGCCAGTAGTACGCTCGGGGGGGAAGGAGAAAAACTGTTTTTT
CDR3 protein: CASSTLGGEGEKLFF
clone size: .
J gene: TRBJ1-4
V gene: TRBV19
D gene: .